This T cell receptor (beta chain) was sequenced in a study of cytomegalovirus exposure and HLA in healthy donors. The CDR3 totals 13 residues. V lost 3 bases and J 4 bases, leaving 9 bases between the germline ends. The germline V gene encodes CDR1 SGHTA and CDR2 FQGTGA. The study ran its PCR with 60 Vbeta and 13 Jbeta primers. Clones were sequenced by immunoSEQ multiplex PCR, and TCRdb holds only the in-frame ones, with some missing. The top ten hold more than 4.5% of the sample, which has some 130,000 clones, roughly 89% seen once. The receptor's source is a woman aged 25 to 39 in good health and CMV-seronegative. The J gene is TRBJ1-1, the V gene TRBV7-3; D call uncertain. Sample: PBMCs. The CDR3 loop reads CASSFSYGTEAFF. CDR3 nucleotides: TGTGCCAGCAGCTTTAGTTATGGCACTGAAGCTTTCTTT.